This TCR beta chain was identified during a study of blood T cell repertoires in COVID-19. Whole-study context: Both acute and convalescent COVID-19 samples were obtained from the United States, Italy and Spain. The cDNA or gDNA used as material had been derived from T cells, B-cell-depleted T cells, or PBMCs.

This clone was counted a few times. Profiled with immunoSEQ multiplex PCR; TCRdb holds only in-frame clones, not every one. The data show about 410,000 clones, approximately 91% seen once. V lost 5 bases, J lost 0 bases, and 2 bases stayed unmatched. Germline lookup yields CDR1 SGHVS and CDR2 FQNEAQ. CDR3 length: 14 amino acids. This chain links TRBV7-8 with TRBJ1-1; 8 bases agree with TRBD1. Sequencing was carried out using peripheral blood. This TCR derives from a woman in her thirties or forties with COVID-19, enrolled during active disease. CDR3 region: CASSVDRVNTEAFF. The DNA of the CDR3 is TGTGCCAGCAGCGTGGACAGGGTGAACACTGAAGCTTTCTTT.